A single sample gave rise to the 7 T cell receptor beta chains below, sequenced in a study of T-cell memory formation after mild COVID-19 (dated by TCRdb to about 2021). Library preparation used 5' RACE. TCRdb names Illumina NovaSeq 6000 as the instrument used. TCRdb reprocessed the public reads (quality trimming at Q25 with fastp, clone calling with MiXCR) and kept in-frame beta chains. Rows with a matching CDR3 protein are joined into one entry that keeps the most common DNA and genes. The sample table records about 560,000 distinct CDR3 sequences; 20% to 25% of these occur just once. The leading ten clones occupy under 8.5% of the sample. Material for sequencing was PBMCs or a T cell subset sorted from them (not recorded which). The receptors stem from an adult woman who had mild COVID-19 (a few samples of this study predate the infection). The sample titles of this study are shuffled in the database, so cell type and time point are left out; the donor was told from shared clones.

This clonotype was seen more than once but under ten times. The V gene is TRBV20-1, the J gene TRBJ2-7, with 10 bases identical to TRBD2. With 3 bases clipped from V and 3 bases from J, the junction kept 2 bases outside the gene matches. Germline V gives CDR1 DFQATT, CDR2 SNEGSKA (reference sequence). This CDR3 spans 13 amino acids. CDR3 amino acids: CSARASGSYEQYF. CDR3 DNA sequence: TGCAGTGCTAGGGCTAGCGGGAGCTACGAGCAGTACTTC.

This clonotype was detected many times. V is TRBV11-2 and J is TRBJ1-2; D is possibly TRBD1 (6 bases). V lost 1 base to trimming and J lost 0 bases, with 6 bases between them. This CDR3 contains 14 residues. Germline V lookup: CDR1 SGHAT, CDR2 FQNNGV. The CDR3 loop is CASSLAGANYGYTF. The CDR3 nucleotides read TGTGCCAGCAGCTTAGCAGGGGCTAACTATGGCTACACCTTC.

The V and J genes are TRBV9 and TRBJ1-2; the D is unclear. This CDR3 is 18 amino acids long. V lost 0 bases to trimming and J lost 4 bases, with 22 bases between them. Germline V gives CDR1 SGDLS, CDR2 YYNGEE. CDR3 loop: CASSVGSSRELKIYGYTF. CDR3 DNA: TGTGCCAGCAGCGTAGGGTCATCGAGAGAGCTTAAGATCTATGGCTACACCTTC.

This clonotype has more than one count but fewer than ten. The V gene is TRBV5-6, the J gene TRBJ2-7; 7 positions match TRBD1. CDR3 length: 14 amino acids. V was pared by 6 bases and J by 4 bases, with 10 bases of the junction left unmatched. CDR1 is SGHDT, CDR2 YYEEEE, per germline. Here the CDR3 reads CASTKTGTGYEQYF. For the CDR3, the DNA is TGTGCCAGCACAAAGACAGGGACGGGGTACGAGCAGTACTTC.

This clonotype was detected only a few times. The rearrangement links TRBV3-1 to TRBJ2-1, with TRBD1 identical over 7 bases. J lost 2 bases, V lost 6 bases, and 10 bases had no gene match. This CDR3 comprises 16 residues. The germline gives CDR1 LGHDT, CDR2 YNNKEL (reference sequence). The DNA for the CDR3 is TGTGCCAGCAGTCCCATTTACAGGGGCACCTACAATGAGCAGTTCTTC. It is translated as CASSPIYRGTYNEQFF.

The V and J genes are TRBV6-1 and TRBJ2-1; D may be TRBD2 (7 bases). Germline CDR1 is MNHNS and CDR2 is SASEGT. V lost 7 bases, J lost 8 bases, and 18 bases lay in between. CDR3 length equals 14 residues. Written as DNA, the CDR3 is TGTGCCAGCACCGGGTTGGGGGGGGCCGATGAGCAGTTCTTC. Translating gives CASTGLGGADEQFF.

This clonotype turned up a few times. CDR3 protein: CASSWSGNPYNEQFF. Written as DNA, the CDR3 is TGTGCCAGCAGCTGGTCAGGGAACCCCTACAATGAGCAGTTCTTC. V gene TRBV13 combines with J gene TRBJ2-1, with TRBD1 as a possible D gene (5 bases). Germline CDR1 reads PRHDT; CDR2 reads FYEKMQ (reference sequence). With 4 bases removed from V and 2 bases from J, the gap between germline ends came to 12 bases. The CDR3 covers 15 residues.